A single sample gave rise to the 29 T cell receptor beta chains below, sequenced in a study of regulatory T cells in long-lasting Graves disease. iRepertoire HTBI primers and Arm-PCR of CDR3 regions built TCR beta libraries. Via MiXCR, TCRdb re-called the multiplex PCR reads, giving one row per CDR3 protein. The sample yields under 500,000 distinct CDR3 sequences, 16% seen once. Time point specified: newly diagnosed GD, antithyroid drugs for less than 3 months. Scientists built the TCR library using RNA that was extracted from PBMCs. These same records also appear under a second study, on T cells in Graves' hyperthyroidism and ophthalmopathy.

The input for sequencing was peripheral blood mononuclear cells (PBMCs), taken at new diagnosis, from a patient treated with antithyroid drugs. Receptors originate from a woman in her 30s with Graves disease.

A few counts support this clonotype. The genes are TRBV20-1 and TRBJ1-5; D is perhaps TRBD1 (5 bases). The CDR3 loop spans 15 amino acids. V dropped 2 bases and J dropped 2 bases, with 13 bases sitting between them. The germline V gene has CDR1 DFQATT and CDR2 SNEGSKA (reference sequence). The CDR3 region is CSARPGTTGNQPQHF. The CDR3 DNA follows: TGCAGTGCTAGACCTGGGACGACGGGCAATCAGCCCCAGCATTTT.

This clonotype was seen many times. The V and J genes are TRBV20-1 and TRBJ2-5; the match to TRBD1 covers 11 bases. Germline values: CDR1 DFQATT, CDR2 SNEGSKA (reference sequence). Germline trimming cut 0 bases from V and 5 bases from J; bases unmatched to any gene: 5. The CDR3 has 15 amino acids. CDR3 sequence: CSARDGQGAGETQYF. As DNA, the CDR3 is TGCAGTGCTAGAGATGGACAGGGGGCAGGGGAGACCCAGTACTTC.

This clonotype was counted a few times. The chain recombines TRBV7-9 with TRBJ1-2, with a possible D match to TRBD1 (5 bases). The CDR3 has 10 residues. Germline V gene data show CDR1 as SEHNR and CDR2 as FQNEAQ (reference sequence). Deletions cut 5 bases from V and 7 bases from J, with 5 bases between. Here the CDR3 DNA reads TGTGCCAGCAGCGGGGCTGGCTACACCTTC. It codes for CASSGAGYTF.

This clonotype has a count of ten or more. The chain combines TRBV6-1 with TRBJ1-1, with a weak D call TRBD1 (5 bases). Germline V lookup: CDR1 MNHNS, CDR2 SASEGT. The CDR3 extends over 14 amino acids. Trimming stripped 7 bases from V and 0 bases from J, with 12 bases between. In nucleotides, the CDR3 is TGTGCCAGCATCCCTGAGACAGTGAACACTGAAGCTTTCTTT. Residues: CASIPETVNTEAFF.

CDR3 bases: TGTGCCAGCAGTTACAGGCCCGGGACTAGCGGGAGGCCGTCGTCCGGGGAGCTGTTTTTT. This encodes CASSYRPGTSGRPSSGELFF. The chain is built from TRBV6-5 and TRBJ2-2; 15 nucleotides line up with TRBD2. Germline-derived CDR1 and CDR2 are MNHEY and SVGAGI. This CDR3 is 20 amino acids long. Trimming removed 2 bases from V and 6 bases from J; junction bases left unmatched: 13.

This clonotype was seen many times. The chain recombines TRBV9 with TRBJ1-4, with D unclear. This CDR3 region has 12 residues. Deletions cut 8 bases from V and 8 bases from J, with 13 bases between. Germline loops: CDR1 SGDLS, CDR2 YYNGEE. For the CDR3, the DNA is TGTGCCAGGCAAAGAGAGAAAGAAAAACTGTTTTTT. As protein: CARQREKEKLFF.

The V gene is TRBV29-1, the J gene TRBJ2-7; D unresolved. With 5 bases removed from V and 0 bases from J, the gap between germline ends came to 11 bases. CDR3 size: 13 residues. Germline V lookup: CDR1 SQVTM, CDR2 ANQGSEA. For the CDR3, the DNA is TGCAGCGTTTCATTCGACAACTCCTACGAGCAGTACTTC. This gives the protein CSVSFDNSYEQYF.

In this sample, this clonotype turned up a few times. The CDR3 loop reads CASSLAWNSNQPQHF. The CDR3 bases are TGTGCCAGCAGCTTGGCTTGGAATAGCAATCAGCCCCAGCATTTT. This chain links TRBV5-5 with TRBJ1-5; D call uncertain. Germline CDR1 and CDR2: SGHKS and YYEKEE (reference sequence). V lost 0 bases and J lost 0, with 7 bases in between. The CDR3 extends over 15 amino acids.

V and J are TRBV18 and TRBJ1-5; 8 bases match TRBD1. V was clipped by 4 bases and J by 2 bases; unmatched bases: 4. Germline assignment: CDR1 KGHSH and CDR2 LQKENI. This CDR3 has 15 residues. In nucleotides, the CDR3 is TGTGCCAGCTCACGACAGGGGTTCGGCAATCAGCCCCAGCATTTT. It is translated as CASSRQGFGNQPQHF.

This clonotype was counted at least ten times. CDR3 sequence reads: CASSPKREQETQYF. DNA for the CDR3: TGTGCCAGCTCACCTAAAAGGGAGCAAGAGACCCAGTACTTC. This sequence joins TRBV18 and TRBJ2-5, with D possibly TRBD2 on 5 matching bases. Trimming removed 3 bases at V and 2 bases at J, with 10 bases between. This CDR3 comprises 14 residues. Germline V lookup: CDR1 KGHSH, CDR2 LQKENI.

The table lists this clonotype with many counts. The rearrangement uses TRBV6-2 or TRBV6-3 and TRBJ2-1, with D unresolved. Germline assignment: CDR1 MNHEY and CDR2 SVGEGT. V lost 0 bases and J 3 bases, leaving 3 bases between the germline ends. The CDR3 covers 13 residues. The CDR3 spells CASSYSFYNEQFF. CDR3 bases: TGTGCCAGCAGTTACTCGTTCTACAATGAGCAGTTCTTC.

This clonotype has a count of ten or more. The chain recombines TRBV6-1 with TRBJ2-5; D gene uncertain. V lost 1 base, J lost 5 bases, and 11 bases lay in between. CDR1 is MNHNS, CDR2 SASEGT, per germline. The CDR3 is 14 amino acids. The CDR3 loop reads CASSEEYSWETQYF. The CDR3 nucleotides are TGTGCCAGCAGTGAAGAGTACAGCTGGGAGACCCAGTACTTC.

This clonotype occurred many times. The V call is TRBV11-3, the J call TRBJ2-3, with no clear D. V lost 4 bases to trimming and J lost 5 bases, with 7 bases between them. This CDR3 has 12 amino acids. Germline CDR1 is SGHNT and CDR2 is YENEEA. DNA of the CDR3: TGTGCCAGCAGCTCCCATGTAGATACGCAGTATTTT. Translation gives CASSSHVDTQYF.

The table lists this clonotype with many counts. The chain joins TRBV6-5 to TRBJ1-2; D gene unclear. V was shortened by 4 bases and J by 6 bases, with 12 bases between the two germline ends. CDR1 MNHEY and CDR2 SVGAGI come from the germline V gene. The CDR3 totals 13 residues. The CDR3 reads CASSSDGENGYTF. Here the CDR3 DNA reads TGTGCCAGCAGTTCCGATGGGGAAAATGGCTACACCTTC.

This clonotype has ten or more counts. The CDR3 here is CASSYETGNNSPLHF. The CDR3 region has the DNA TGTGCCAGCAGTTACGAGACAGGGAATAATTCACCCCTCCACTTT. V usage is TRBV12-3 or TRBV12-4 and J usage is TRBJ1-6, with 7 nucleotides matching TRBD1. This CDR3 contains 15 residues. V was pared by 4 bases and J by 5 bases, with 5 bases of the junction left unmatched.

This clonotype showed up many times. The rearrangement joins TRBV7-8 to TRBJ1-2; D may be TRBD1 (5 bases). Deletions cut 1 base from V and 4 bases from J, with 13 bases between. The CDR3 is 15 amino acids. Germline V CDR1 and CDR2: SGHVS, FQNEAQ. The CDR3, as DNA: TGTGCCAGCAGCTTAGGGCGGGGACCCTTCTATGGCTACACCTTC. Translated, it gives CASSLGRGPFYGYTF.

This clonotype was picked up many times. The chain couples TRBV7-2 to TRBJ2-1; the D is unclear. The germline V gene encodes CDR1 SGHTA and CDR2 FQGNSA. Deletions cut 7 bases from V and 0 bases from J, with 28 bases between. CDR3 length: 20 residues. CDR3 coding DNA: TGTGCCAGCACCGTCATTTCGTGGATCCCCCGCATCGGCTCCTACAATGAGCAGTTCTTC. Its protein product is CASTVISWIPRIGSYNEQFF.

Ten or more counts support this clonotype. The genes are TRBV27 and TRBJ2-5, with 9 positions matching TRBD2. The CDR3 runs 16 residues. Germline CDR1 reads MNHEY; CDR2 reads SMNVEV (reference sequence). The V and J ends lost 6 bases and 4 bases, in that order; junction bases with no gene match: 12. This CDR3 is CASSFLAGRMRETQYF. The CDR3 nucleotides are TGTGCCAGCAGCTTCCTAGCGGGAAGGATGAGAGAGACCCAGTACTTC.

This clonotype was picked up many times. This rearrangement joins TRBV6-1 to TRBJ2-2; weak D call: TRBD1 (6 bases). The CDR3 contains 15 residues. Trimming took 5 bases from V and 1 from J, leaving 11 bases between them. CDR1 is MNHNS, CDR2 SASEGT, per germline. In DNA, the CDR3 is TGTGCCAGCAGTACTAGGGGGTTGAACACCGGGGAGCTGTTTTTT. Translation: CASSTRGLNTGELFF.

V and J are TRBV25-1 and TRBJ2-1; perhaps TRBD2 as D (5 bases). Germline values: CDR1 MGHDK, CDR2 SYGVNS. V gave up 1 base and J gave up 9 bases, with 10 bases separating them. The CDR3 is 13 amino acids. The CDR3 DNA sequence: TGTGCCAGCAGTGAATCAGGAGGAACTGAGCAGTTCTTC. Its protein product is CASSESGGTEQFF.

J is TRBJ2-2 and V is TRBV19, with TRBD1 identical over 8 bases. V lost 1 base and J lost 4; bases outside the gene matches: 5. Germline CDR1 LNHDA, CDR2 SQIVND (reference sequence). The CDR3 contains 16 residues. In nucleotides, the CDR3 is TGTGCCAGTAGTATAGCCCTTGGACAGGGCACCGGGGAGCTGTTTTTT. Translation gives CASSIALGQGTGELFF.

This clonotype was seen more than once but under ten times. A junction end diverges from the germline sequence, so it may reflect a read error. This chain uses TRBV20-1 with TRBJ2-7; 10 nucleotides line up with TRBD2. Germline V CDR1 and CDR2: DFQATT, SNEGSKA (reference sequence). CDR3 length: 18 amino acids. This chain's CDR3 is CSAFGAGGWDRISHEQYF. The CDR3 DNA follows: TGCAGTGCATTCGGAGCGGGAGGGTGGGACCGTATCTCCCACGAGCAGTACTTC.

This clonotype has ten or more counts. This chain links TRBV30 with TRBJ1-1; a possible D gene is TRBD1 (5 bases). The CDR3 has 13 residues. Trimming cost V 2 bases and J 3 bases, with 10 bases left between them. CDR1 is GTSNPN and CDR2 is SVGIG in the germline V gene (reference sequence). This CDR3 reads CAWSRRGDTEAFF. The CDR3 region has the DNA TGTGCCTGGAGTCGGAGAGGGGACACTGAAGCTTTCTTT.

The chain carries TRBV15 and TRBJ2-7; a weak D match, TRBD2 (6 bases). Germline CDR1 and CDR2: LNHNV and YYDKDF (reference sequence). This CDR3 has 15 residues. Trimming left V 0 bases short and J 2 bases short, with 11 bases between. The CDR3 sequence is CATSRDQGLTYEQYF. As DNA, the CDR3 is TGTGCCACCAGCAGAGATCAGGGACTTACCTACGAGCAGTACTTC.

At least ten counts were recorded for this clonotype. The CDR3 loop reads CASSIDRAQDYEQYF. CDR3 coding DNA: TGCGCCAGCAGCATAGACAGGGCACAAGACTACGAGCAGTACTTC. The genes are TRBV5-1 and TRBJ2-7; 7 bases fit TRBD1. Trimming cost V 4 bases and J 3 bases; bases outside gene matches: 10. CDR3 size: 15 residues. Germline CDR1 and CDR2: SGHRS and YFSETQ.

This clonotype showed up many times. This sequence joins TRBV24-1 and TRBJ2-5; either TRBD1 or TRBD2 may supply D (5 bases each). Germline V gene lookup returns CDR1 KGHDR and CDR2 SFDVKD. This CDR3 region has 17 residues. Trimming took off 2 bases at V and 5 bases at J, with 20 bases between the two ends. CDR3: CATSDYGAAGYGETQYF. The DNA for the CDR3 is TGTGCCACCAGTGATTACGGGGCGGCAGGGTACGGGGAGACCCAGTACTTC.

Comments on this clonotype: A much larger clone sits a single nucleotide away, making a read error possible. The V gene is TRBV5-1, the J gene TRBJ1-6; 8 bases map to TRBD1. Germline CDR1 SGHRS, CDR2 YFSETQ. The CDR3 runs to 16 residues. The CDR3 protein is CASSFTGTGINSPRHF. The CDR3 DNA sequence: TGCGCCAGCAGCTTCACCGGGACAGGAATAAATTCACCCCGCCACTTT.

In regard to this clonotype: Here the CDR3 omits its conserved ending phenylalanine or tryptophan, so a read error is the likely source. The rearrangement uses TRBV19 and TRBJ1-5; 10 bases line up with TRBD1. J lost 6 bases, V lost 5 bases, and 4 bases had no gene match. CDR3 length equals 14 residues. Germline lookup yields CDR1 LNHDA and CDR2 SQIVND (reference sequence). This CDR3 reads CASSLDRGLQPQHL. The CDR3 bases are TGTGCCAGTAGTCTCGACAGGGGGCTTCAGCCCCAGCATCTT.

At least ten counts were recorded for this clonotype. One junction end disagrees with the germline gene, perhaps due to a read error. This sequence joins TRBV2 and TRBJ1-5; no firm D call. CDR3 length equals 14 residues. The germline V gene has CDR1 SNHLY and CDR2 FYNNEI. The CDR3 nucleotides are TGTGCCAGCGGTGAGCCACAGTTCAATCAGCCCCAGCATTTT. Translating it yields CASGEPQFNQPQHF. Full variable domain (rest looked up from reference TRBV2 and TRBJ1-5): EPEVTQTPSHQVTQMGQEVILRCVPISNHLYFYWYRQILGQKVEFLVSFYNNEISEKSEIFDDQFSVERPDGSNFTLKIRSTKLEDSAMYFCASGEPQFNQPQHFGDGTRLSIL.